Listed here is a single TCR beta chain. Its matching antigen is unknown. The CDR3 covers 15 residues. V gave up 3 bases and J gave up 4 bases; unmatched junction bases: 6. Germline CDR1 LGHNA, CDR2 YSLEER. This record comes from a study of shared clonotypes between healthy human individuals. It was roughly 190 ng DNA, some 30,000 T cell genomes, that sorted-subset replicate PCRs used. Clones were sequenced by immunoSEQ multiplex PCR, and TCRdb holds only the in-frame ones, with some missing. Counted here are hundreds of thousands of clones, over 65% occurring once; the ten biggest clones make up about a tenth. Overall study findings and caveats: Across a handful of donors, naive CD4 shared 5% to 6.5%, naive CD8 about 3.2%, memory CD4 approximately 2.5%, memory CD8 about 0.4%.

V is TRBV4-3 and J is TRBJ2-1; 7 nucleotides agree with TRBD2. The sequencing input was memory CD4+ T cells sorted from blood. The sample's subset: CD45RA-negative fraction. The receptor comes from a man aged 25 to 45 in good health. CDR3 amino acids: CASSQGGSGYNEQFF. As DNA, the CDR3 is TGCGCCAGCAGCCAGGGGGGGAGCGGGTACAATGAGCAGTTCTTC.